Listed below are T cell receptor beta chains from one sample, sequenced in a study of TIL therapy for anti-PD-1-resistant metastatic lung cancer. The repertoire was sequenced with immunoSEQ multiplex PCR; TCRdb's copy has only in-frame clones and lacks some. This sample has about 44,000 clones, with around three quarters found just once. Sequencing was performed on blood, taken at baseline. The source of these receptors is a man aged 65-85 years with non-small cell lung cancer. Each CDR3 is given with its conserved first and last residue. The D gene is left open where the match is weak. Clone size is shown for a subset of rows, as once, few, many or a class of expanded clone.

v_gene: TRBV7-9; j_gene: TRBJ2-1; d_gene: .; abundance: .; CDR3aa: CASSEGYNEQFF; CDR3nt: TGTGCCAGCAGCGAGGGCTACAATGAGCAGTTCTTC
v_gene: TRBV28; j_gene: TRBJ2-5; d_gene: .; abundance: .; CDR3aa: CASSLAGQNQETQYF; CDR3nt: TGTGCCAGCAGTTTGGCCGGACAGAATCAAGAGACCCAGTACTTC
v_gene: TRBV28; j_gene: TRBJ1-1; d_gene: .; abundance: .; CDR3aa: CASKGNTEAFF; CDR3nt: TGTGCCAGCAAGGGGAACACTGAAGCTTTCTTT
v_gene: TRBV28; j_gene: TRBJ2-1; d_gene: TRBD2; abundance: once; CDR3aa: CASSTPASGRNEQFF; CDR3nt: TGTGCCAGCAGTACCCCAGCTAGCGGGAGGAATGAGCAGTTCTTC
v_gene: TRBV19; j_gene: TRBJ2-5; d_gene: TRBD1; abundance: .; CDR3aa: CASSGGRGRETQYF; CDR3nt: TGTGCCAGTAGTGGGGGCAGGGGGCGAGAGACCCAGTACTTC
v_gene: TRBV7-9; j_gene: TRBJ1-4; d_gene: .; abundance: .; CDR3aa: CASAPTSYEKLFF; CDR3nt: TGTGCCAGCGCCCCAACGTCTTATGAAAAACTGTTTTTT
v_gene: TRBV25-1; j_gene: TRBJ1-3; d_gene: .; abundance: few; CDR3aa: CASSASSEGWRNTIYF; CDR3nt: TGTGCCAGCAGTGCCTCCTCGGAGGGTTGGAGAAACACCATATATTTT
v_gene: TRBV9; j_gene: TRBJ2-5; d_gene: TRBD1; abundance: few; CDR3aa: CASSGPGTGETQYF; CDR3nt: TGTGCCAGCAGCGGTCCCGGGACAGGGGAGACCCAGTACTTC
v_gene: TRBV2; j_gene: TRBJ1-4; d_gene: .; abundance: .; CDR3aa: CASSWTEKLFF; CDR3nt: TGTGCCAGCAGTTGGACTGAAAAACTGTTTTTT
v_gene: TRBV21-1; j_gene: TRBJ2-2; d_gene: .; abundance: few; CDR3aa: CASSTAGGVTGELFF; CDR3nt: TGTGCCAGCAGTACAGCGGGAGGGGTCACCGGGGAGCTGTTTTTT
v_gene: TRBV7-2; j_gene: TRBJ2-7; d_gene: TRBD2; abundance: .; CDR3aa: CASSLVPTSGSYEQYF; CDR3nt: TGTGCCAGCAGCTTAGTTCCAACTAGCGGGAGCTACGAGCAGTACTTC
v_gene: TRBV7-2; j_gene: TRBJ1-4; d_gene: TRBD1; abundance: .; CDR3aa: CASSLAGQGEKLFF; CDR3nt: TGTGCCAGCAGCTTAGCGGGACAGGGGGAAAAACTGTTTTTT
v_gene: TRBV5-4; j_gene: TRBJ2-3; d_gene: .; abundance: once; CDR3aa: CASSLDDTQYF; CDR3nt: TGTGCCAGCAGCTTGGATGATACGCAGTATTTT
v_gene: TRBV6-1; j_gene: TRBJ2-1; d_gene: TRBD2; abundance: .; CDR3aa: CASSIGLAGVYEQFF; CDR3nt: TGTGCCAGCAGTATCGGACTAGCGGGAGTCTATGAGCAGTTCTTC
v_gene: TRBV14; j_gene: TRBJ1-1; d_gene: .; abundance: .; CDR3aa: CASSPTQGLGNTEAFF; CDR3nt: TGTGCCAGCAGTCCCACACAGGGTTTGGGGAACACTGAAGCTTTCTTT
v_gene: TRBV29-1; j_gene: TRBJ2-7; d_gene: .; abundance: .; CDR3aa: CSVEESSYEQYF; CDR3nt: TGCAGCGTTGAAGAAAGCTCCTACGAGCAGTACTTC
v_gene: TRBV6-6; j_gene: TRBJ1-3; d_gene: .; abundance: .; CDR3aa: CASSYEAAGAGNTIYF; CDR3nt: TGTGCCAGCAGTTACGAGGCCGCGGGGGCTGGAAACACCATATATTTT
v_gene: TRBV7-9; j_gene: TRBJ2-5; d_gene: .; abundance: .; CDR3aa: CASNPPGRAETQYF; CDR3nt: TGTGCCAGCAATCCCCCGGGTAGGGCTGAGACCCAGTACTTC
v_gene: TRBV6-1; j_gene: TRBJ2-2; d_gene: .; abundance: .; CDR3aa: CASSDGLQAHTGELFF; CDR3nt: TGTGCCAGCAGTGATGGATTACAGGCGCACACCGGGGAGCTGTTTTTT
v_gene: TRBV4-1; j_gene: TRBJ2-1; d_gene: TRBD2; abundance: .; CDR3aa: CASSQALAGGPNEQFF; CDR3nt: TGCGCCAGCAGCCAAGCCCTAGCGGGAGGACCGAATGAGCAGTTCTTC
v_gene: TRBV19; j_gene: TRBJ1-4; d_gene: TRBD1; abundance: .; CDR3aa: CASGSHRGGEKLFF; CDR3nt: TGTGCCAGTGGATCCCACAGGGGTGGCGAAAAACTGTTTTTT
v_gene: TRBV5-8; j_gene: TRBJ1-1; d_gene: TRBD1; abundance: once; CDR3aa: CASSSGQGKNTEAFF; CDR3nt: TGTGCCAGCAGTTCCGGACAGGGAAAGAACACTGAAGCTTTCTTT
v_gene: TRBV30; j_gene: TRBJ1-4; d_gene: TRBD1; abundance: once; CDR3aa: CAWSMTGWEKLFF; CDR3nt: TGTGCCTGGAGTATGACAGGGTGGGAAAAACTGTTTTTT
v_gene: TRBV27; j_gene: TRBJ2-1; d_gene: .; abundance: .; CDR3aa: CASSLLLDSYNEQFF; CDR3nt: TGTGCCAGCAGTTTATTACTAGACTCCTACAATGAGCAGTTCTTC
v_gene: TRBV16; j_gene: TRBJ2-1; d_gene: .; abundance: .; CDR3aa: CASSQYQGNEQFF; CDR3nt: TGTGCCAGCAGCCAGTACCAGGGGAATGAGCAGTTCTTC
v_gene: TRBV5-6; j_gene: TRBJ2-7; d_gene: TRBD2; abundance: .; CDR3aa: CASGPRTRSQGQYF; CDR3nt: TGTGCCAGCGGCCCTCGGACTAGATCCCAGGGGCAGTACTTC
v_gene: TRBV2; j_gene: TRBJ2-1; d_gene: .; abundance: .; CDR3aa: CASLDRNEQFF; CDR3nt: TGTGCCAGCTTAGACAGAAATGAGCAGTTCTTC
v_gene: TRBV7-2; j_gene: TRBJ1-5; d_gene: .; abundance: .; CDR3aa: CASSPQGGQPQHF; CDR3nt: TGTGCCAGCAGTCCACAGGGTGGTCAGCCCCAGCATTTT
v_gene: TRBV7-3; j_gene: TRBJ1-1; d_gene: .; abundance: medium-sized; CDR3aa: CASSLVPDTEAFF; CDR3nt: TGTGCCAGCAGCTTAGTGCCGGATACTGAAGCTTTCTTT
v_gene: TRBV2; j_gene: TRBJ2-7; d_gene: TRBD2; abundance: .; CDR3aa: CASSGATSGRIGYEQYF; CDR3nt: TGTGCCAGCAGTGGCGCGACTAGCGGGAGGATCGGCTACGAGCAGTACTTC
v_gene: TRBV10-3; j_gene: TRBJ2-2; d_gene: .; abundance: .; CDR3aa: CAISESGGRKNTGELFF; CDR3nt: TGTGCCATCAGTGAGTCAGGAGGGAGAAAGAACACCGGGGAGCTGTTTTTT
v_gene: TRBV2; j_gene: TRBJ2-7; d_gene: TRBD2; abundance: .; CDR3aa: CASSELGLAVYEQYF; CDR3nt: TGTGCCAGCAGTGAATTGGGACTAGCAGTCTACGAGCAGTACTTC
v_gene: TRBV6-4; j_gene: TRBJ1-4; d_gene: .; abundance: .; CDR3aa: CASSQVVNEKLFF; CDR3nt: TGTGCCAGCAGTCAGGTCGTCAATGAAAAACTGTTTTTT
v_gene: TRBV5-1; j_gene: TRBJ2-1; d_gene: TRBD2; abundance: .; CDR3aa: CASSLVAGDNEQFF; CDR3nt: TGCGCCAGCAGCTTGGTAGCGGGGGACAATGAGCAGTTCTTC
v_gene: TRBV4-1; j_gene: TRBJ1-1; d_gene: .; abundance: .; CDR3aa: CASSQVDRNTEAFF; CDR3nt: TGCGCCAGCAGCCAAGTTGACCGGAACACTGAAGCTTTCTTT
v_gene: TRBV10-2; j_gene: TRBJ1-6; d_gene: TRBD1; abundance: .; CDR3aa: CASSETGTGLISPLHF; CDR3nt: TGCGCCAGCAGTGAAACCGGGACAGGGTTAATTTCACCCCTCCACTTT
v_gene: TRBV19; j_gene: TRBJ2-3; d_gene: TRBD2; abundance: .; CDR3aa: CASTVAGNPTDTQYF; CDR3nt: TGTGCCAGTACTGTAGCGGGAAACCCCACAGATACGCAGTATTTT
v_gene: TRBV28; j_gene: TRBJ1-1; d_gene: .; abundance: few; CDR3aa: CASTRGGFGTEAFF; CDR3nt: TGTGCCAGCACGAGGGGAGGGTTCGGGACTGAAGCTTTCTTT
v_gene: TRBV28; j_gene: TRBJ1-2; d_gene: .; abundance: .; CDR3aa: CASTDVVGYTF; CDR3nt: TGTGCCAGCACCGACGTGGTTGGCTACACCTTC
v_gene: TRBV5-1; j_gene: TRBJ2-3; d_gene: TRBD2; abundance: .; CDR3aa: CASSAGGADTQYF; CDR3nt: TGCGCCAGCAGCGCCGGGGGGGCAGATACGCAGTATTTT
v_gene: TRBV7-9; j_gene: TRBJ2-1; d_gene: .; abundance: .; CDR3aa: CASSLQVVQDEQFF; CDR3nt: TGTGCCAGCAGCTTACAGGTTGTGCAGGACGAGCAGTTCTTC
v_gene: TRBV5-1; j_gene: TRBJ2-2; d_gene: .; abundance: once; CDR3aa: CASSSRNTGELFF; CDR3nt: TGCGCCAGCAGCTCCCGAAACACCGGGGAGCTGTTTTTT